This T cell receptor beta chain came from a study of T cells in Graves' hyperthyroidism and ophthalmopathy. Exclusions: uncontrolled infection, other autoimmune disease, pregnancy, lactation. CDR1 is SGHVS and CDR2 is FQNEAQ in the germline V gene. The length of the CDR3 is 17 residues. Trimming took off 3 bases at V and 0 bases at J, with 15 bases between the two ends. Amplification yielded TCR beta CDR3 regions, with RNA transcripts as the source. Researchers ran a first-round RT-PCR on the TCR CDR3 using the HTBI primer set. TCRdb passed the multiplex PCR reads through MiXCR, listing each CDR3 protein once. This table has approximately 610,000 distinct CDR3 sequences, 14% to 15% appearing once. This clonotype occurred many times. Its cognate antigen is unknown. Study observations and caveats: Ophthalmopathy, which appeared later, was predicted by the model a median 6.5 months before onset. Most thyroid clonotypes with frequency above 0.001 were detected in blood. Ophthalmopathy could be told apart from stable hyperthyroidism with a 13 V-J model.

The source of this sequence is a woman aged 40 to 49 with Graves' ophthalmopathy. Material for sequencing was blood. This sequence joins TRBV7-8 and TRBJ1-5; D ambiguous. CDR3 nucleotide sequence: TGTGCCAGCAGCTTGTATCGCATAGCCTATAGCAATCAGCCCCAGCATTTT. Its protein is CASSLYRIAYSNQPQHF.